The clone carrying this TCR beta chain was counted many times. Its antigen is still unknown. The TCRbeta library was prepared with unique molecular identifiers. In TCRdb, the PCR reads were re-called with MiXCR into one record per CDR3 protein. Seen here are approximately 20,000 distinct CDR3 sequences, 10% to 15% observed once, and the top ten hold approximately 35%. This CDR3 comprises 14 residues. Germline V gives CDR1 MDHEN, CDR2 SYDVKM. V lost 5 bases and J 6 bases, leaving 13 bases between the germline ends. The data are from a study of T-cell reconstitution after alpha-beta-depleted transplantation in children. Findings and caveats of the study: TCRbeta diversity was high at day 60 in some patients (a result of surviving recipient T cells and thymic progenitors). Alpha-beta T cells present about two months after transplant were reported to originate from several hundred expanded graft clones.

The TCR comes from a female patient aged 2-10 years who had a stem cell transplant for congenital amegakaryocytic thrombocytopenia, so the T cells may come from the graft donor. Sequences were derived from PBMCs, mostly from graft donor cells, sampled 60 days after TCRalphabeta/CD19-depleted stem cell transplant. The chain is built from TRBV28 and TRBJ2-2, with a tentative D call TRBD2 (5 bases). The DNA for the CDR3 is TGTGCCAGCAGTGTCAGGACTTGGCCCGGGGAGCTGTTTTTT. Protein product: CASSVRTWPGELFF.